A selection of T cell receptor beta chains follows, all from one sample in a study of blood T cells in healthy people across ages. MiXCR, applied by TCRdb to the 5' RACE reads, yields one record per CDR3 protein. The data show some 1.6 million distinct CDR3 sequences, roughly a third seen once. Sequencing was performed on blood. The receptors originated from a woman in her thirties in good health. Both conserved end residues are part of each CDR3. A D gene is named only where the DNA matches it firmly. Rows give clone size only sometimes, using once, few, many, or a class for an expanded clone.

few	TRBV7-9	TRBJ2-1	TRBD2	CASSLAPGLAGEHEQFF	TGTGCCAGCAGCTTAGCGCCGGGACTAGCGGGGGAGCATGAGCAGTTCTTC
-	TRBV5-1	TRBJ2-1	-	CASSLDTSTPLNEQFF	TGCGCCAGCAGCTTGGACACATCTACTCCACTCAATGAGCAGTTCTTC
-	TRBV20-1	TRBJ2-1	-	CSTRRGSHNEQFF	TGCAGTACTAGGCGCGGGTCCCACAATGAGCAGTTCTTC
few	TRBV27	TRBJ2-1	TRBD1	CASKVTGASSYNEQFF	TGTGCCAGCAAAGTAACAGGGGCGAGCTCCTACAATGAGCAGTTCTTC
-	TRBV3-1	TRBJ2-5	-	CASSHRPRDQETQYF	TGTGCCAGCAGCCATCGCCCAAGGGACCAAGAGACCCAGTACTTC
-	TRBV9	TRBJ2-7	-	CASSNGDSSYEQYF	TGTGCCAGCAGCAACGGGGACTCGAGCTACGAGCAGTACTTC
-	TRBV7-2	TRBJ2-1	TRBD2	CASSLDGSLAGGNEQFF	TGTGCCAGCAGCTTAGATGGTTCCCTAGCGGGAGGTAATGAGCAGTTCTTC
-	TRBV9	TRBJ2-1	-	CASSGTSRREQFF	TGTGCCAGCAGCGGGACATCCCGCAGAGAGCAGTTCTTC
few	TRBV28	TRBJ2-7	-	CASRTWGAGQTAYEQYF	TGTGCCAGCCGAACCTGGGGGGCAGGACAGACGGCTTACGAGCAGTACTTC
-	TRBV29-1	TRBJ2-1	TRBD1	CSVPQSGTGNNEQFF	TGCAGCGTCCCCCAGAGTGGGACAGGGAACAATGAGCAGTTCTTC
-	TRBV5-1	TRBJ1-6	TRBD1	CASSWEGQRSPLHF	TGCGCCAGCAGCTGGGAGGGACAGCGTTCACCCCTCCACTTT
-	TRBV5-8	TRBJ2-5	TRBD2	CASSGRYGLAGGTETQYF	TGTGCCAGCAGCGGACGATACGGACTAGCGGGAGGGACAGAGACCCAGTACTTC
-	TRBV6-1	TRBJ1-6	-	CASSPEGYTPLHF	TGTGCCAGCAGTCCCGAAGGGTATACACCCCTCCACTTT
-	TRBV20-1	TRBJ2-3	-	CSARDGGGTDTQYF	TGCAGTGCTAGAGATGGGGGCGGCACAGATACGCAGTATTTT
-	TRBV6-2/TRBV6-3	TRBJ2-5	-	CASIIRGNSETQYF	TGTGCCAGCATCATTAGGGGGAATTCCGAGACCCAGTACTTC
-	TRBV9	TRBJ2-7	-	CASSVMGNPYEQYF	TGTGCCAGCAGCGTAATGGGCAACCCCTACGAGCAGTACTTC
-	TRBV7-9	TRBJ1-1	TRBD1	CASSLRKTGGFYTEAFF	TGTGCCAGCAGCTTACGAAAAACAGGGGGCTTTTACACTGAAGCTTTCTTT
few	TRBV20-1	TRBJ2-7	-	CSASRSPLGPVFYEQYF	TGCAGTGCTAGTCGATCCCCTCTGGGACCCGTCTTCTACGAGCAGTACTTC
-	TRBV3-1	TRBJ2-7	TRBD1	CASSQDTRDRGLYEQYF	TGTGCCAGCAGCCAAGATACCCGGGACAGGGGTCTCTACGAGCAGTACTTC
-	TRBV20-1	TRBJ1-1	-	CSTSWGVGAEAFF	TGCAGTACTTCATGGGGGGTCGGCGCTGAAGCTTTCTTT
-	TRBV7-3	TRBJ1-2	-	CASSSGLNYGYTF	TGTGCCAGCAGCTCGGGCCTTAACTATGGCTACACCTTC
-	TRBV20-1	TRBJ2-1	TRBD2	CSASGGTSGGNEQFF	TGCAGTGCTAGTGGGGGGACTAGCGGGGGGAATGAGCAGTTCTTC
once	TRBV10-3	TRBJ2-6	-	CAISVGGPGANVLTF	TGTGCCATCAGTGTGGGGGGGCCTGGGGCCAACGTCCTGACTTTC
-	TRBV9	TRBJ2-1	-	CASSPGLDIYNEQFF	TGTGCCAGCAGCCCGGGACTCGACATATACAATGAGCAGTTCTTC
many	TRBV29-1	TRBJ2-7	-	CSVARQGVLYEQYF	TGCAGCGTTGCTAGGCAGGGAGTTCTCTACGAGCAGTACTTC
-	TRBV27	TRBJ2-3	-	CASSRGDFTILGDTQYF	TGTGCCAGCAGTCGCGGGGACTTCACGATACTCGGGGATACGCAGTATTTT
-	TRBV25-1	TRBJ2-1	TRBD2	CASSVSSGSLNEQFF	TGTGCCAGCAGTGTTTCTAGCGGGAGTTTAAATGAGCAGTTCTTC
few	TRBV5-5	TRBJ2-1	TRBD2	CASSLAELGFSGSIAYNEQFF	TGTGCCAGCAGCTTGGCCGAACTGGGGTTTAGCGGGAGCATCGCCTACAATGAGCAGTTCTTC
many	TRBV3-1	TRBJ2-7	-	CASSQVAGIYEQYF	TGTGCCAGCAGCCAAGTCGCAGGGATCTACGAGCAGTACTTC
few	TRBV7-2	TRBJ2-7	TRBD2	CASSVDSGMAYEQYF	TGTGCCAGCAGCGTAGATAGCGGGATGGCTTACGAGCAGTACTTC
-	TRBV27	TRBJ2-7	TRBD1	CASSTVGAARGEQYF	TGTGCCAGCAGTACCGTAGGGGCAGCCAGGGGGGAGCAGTACTTC
-	TRBV18	TRBJ2-7	-	CASSPGGESEQYF	TGTGCCAGCTCACCAGGGGGCGAGTCCGAGCAGTACTTC
-	TRBV12-5	TRBJ1-1	-	CASGTTEITEAFF	TGTGCTAGTGGGACGACAGAGATCACTGAAGCTTTCTTT
many	TRBV6-1	TRBJ2-7	-	CASSEPYEQYF	TGTGCCAGCAGTGAACCCTACGAGCAGTACTTC
few	TRBV16	TRBJ2-7	-	CASSQSRSYEQYF	TGTGCCAGCAGCCAATCGCGAAGCTACGAGCAGTACTTC
few	TRBV29-1	TRBJ2-7	-	CSVGATTGYEQYF	TGCAGCGTTGGCGCTACGACGGGGTACGAGCAGTACTTC
few	TRBV25-1	TRBJ1-2	-	CASAPGGNYGYTF	TGTGCCAGCGCCCCTGGGGGGAACTATGGCTACACCTTC
few	TRBV12-3/TRBV12-4	TRBJ2-7	-	CASSITGYGSYEQYF	TGTGCCAGCAGCATCACAGGGTATGGCTCCTACGAGCAGTACTTC
-	TRBV5-1	TRBJ2-7	-	CASRTGTHSYNEQYF	TGCGCCAGCAGAACCGGGACACACTCCTACAATGAGCAGTACTTC
few	TRBV5-1	TRBJ1-1	-	CASSFGGENTEAFF	TGCGCCAGCAGCTTTGGGGGGGAGAACACTGAAGCTTTCTTT
few	TRBV11-2	TRBJ2-1	TRBD2	CTSSLAGTSAYNEQFF	TGTACCAGCAGCTTGGCCGGGACTAGCGCCTACAATGAGCAGTTCTTC